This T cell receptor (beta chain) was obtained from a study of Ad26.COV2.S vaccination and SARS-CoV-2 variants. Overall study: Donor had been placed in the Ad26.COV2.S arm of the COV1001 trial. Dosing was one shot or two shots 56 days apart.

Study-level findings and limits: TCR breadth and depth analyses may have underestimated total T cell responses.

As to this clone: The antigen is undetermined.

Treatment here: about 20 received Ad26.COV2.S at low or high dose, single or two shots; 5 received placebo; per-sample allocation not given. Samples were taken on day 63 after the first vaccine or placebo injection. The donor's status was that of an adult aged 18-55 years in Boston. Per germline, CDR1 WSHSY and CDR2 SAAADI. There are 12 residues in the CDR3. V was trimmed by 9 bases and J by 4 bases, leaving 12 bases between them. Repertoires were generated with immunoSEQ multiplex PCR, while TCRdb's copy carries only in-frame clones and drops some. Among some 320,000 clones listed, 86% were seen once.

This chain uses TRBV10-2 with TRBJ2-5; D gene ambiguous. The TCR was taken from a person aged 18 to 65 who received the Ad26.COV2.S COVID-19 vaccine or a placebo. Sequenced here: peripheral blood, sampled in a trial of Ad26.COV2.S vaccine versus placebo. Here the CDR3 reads CARRLPIETQYF. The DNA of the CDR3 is TGCGCCAGGCGACTCCCCATAGAGACCCAGTACTTC.